This T cell receptor beta chain was identified in a study of T cell repertoires in aging, cancer and after chemotherapy. Germline V CDR1 and CDR2: MNHEY, SMNVEV (reference sequence). The CDR3 loop spans 15 amino acids. Trimming took 7 bases from V and 4 from J, leaving 17 bases between them. Rearranged V-D-J TRB sequences were amplified with a mixed TRB-A/B primer pool. Each CDR3 protein gets one entry after TCRdb re-called the multiplex PCR reads with MiXCR. The sample has some 780 distinct CDR3 sequences; approximately 26% are singletons. Peripheral blood genomic DNA, not sorted cells or RNA, was the template.

The genes are TRBV27 and TRBJ1-5, with D uncertain. The source of this sequence is a human donor with a solid tumor. Sequencing used blood. This CDR3 reads CASNKARARNQPQHF. The CDR3 DNA sequence: TGTGCCAGCAATAAGGCGCGGGCCCGGAATCAGCCCCAGCATTTT.